This T cell receptor beta chain was documented in a study of OX40 agonist ivuxolimab in advanced cancers. For the study at large: Patients received the agonistic anti-OX40 (CD134) antibody ivuxolimab. The dose-escalation group included hepatocellular carcinoma, melanoma, renal cell carcinoma and head and neck cancer. Partial responses were observed in three patients, of whom one had hepatocellular carcinoma and two had cutaneous melanoma.

Germline CDR1 SGHAT, CDR2 FQNNGV. The CDR3 is 16 residues long. The ends were cut back, 4 bases at V and 0 bases at J, with 15 bases in the middle. The protocol was immunoSEQ multiplex PCR, while the TCRdb copy is restricted to in-frame clones and leaves out a portion. The repertoire consists of 80,000 to 95,000 clones, with around nine tenths occurring once and the leading ten covering more than 0.65%. The sample here was CD4+ or CD8+ T cells sorted from blood, taken in a trial of the OX40 agonist ivuxolimab. The genes are TRBV11-2 and TRBJ1-1; possibly TRBD1 for D (6 bases). The TCR was taken from an adult with an advanced solid tumor such as melanoma, head and neck, liver or kidney cancer. DNA for the CDR3: TGTGCCAGCAGCTCCCGTCGAAGGACAGTGAACACTGAAGCTTTCTTT. Amino acids: CASSSRRRTVNTEAFF.